Shown below are 30 T cell receptor beta chains from a single sample sequenced in a study of early T cells in non-severe SARS-CoV-2 infection. TCRdb passed the 5' RACE reads through MiXCR, listing each CDR3 protein once. The top ten clones hold approximately 8.2% of a sample with about 30,000 distinct CDR3 sequences, 3.9% of them seen once. The material sequenced was whole blood. These receptors were taken from an adult who was a healthcare worker with PCR-confirmed SARS-CoV-2 infection or an uninfected control (not recorded which).

This clonotype was counted ten times or more. The CDR3 DNA is TGTGCCATCAGCGGGGACCCCTCGGATGAGCAGTTCTTC. Amino acid sequence: CAISGDPSDEQFF. The chain combines TRBV10-3 with TRBJ2-1; D could derive from TRBD1 or TRBD2 (5 bases each). Germline values: CDR1 ENHRY, CDR2 SYGVKD. The V gene lost 6 bases and the J gene lost 8 bases, with 14 bases spanning the gap. This CDR3 has 13 amino acids.

This clonotype was observed many times. This sequence joins TRBV7-6 and TRBJ1-5, with 9 bases that match TRBD1. The trim removed 4 bases at V and 7 bases at J, leaving 11 bases unmatched. The germline CDR1 and CDR2 sequences are SGHVS and FNYEAQ. This CDR3 comprises 16 residues. DNA of the CDR3: TGTGCCAGCAGCTCGGCCGGGACAGGGTCGGACCAGCCCCAGCATTTT. It translates to CASSSAGTGSDQPQHF.

Ten or more counts support this clonotype. V and J are TRBV19 and TRBJ2-1; no clear D. The CDR3 totals 16 residues. V was pared by 6 bases and J by 2 bases, with 17 bases between. Germline CDR1 and CDR2: LNHDA and SQIVND (reference sequence). The CDR3 loop reads CASRNLGQITYNEQFF. The CDR3 DNA follows: TGTGCCAGTAGGAACTTGGGCCAAATCACCTACAATGAGCAGTTCTTC. Full variable domain (outside the CDR3, taken from reference TRBV19 and TRBJ2-1): DGGITQSPKYLFRKEGQNVTLSCEQNLNHDAMYWYRQDPGQGLRLIYYSQIVNDFQKGDIAEGYSVSREKKESFPLTVTSAQKNPTAFYLCASRNLGQITYNEQFFGPGTRLTVL.

This clonotype was seen many times. This chain uses TRBV12-3 or TRBV12-4 with TRBJ2-1, with TRBD2 matching over 13 bases. After removal of 3 bases from V and 8 bases from J, the junction contained 10 bases not matched to a gene. CDR3 size: 17 residues. The CDR3 loop reads CASSFRRLAGGSDEQFF. The CDR3 region has the DNA TGTGCCAGCAGTTTCCGGCGACTAGCGGGAGGTTCGGATGAGCAGTTCTTC.

This clonotype was observed at least ten times. The chain's CDR3 is CASSFGTRDGYTF. CDR3 nucleotides: TGTGCCAGCAGCTTTGGGACCAGGGATGGCTACACCTTC. This chain connects TRBV7-2 to TRBJ1-2, with TRBD1 as a possible D gene (5 bases). V gave up 3 bases and J gave up 6 bases, with 11 bases separating them. There are 13 residues in the CDR3. The germline V gene encodes CDR1 SGHTA and CDR2 FQGNSA.

This clonotype was found many times. This rearrangement joins TRBV18 to TRBJ1-5; TRBD1 aligns across 11 bases. Germline values: CDR1 KGHSH, CDR2 LQKENI. V shed 5 bases, J shed 6 bases, and the junction held 15 bases outside the gene matches. This CDR3 region has 18 residues. In nucleotides, the CDR3 is TGTGCCAGCTCAGCTTCCGGGACAGGGGGTTCATACATTCAGCCCCAGCATTTT. This sequence encodes CASSASGTGGSYIQPQHF.

This clonotype appeared many times. The rearrangement uses TRBV28 and TRBJ1-2; TRBD1 might be the D (5 bases). This CDR3 comprises 13 residues. CDR1 MDHEN and CDR2 SYDVKM come from the germline V gene. The germline V and J ends were trimmed by 3 bases and 4 bases, with 9 bases remaining between them. This chain's CDR3 is CASSLRGSYGYTF. DNA of the CDR3: TGTGCCAGCAGTTTGAGGGGTAGCTATGGCTACACCTTC.

This clonotype came up many times. The chain links TRBV19 to TRBJ2-7, with a weak D call TRBD1 (6 bases). V lost 10 bases to trimming and J lost 0 bases, with 19 bases between them. Germline CDR1 reads LNHDA; CDR2 reads SQIVND (reference sequence). CDR3 length equals 15 residues. DNA of the CDR3: TGTGCCACCTCGAAGGGCGGACAGCGCTCCTACGAGCAGTACTTC. Protein sequence: CATSKGGQRSYEQYF.

This clonotype was picked up many times. The chain links TRBV6-6 to TRBJ2-3; D is uncertain. Germline-derived CDR1 and CDR2 are MNHNY and SVGAGI (reference sequence). Trimming took 6 bases from V and 6 from J, leaving 13 bases between them. The CDR3 is 13 residues long. CDR3 coding DNA: TGTGCCAGCAGCGCACACTTGCAGGATACGCAGTATTTT. It codes for CASSAHLQDTQYF.

In this sample, this clonotype turned up many times. The chain combines TRBV6-5 with TRBJ2-1, with D unresolved. The germline V and J ends were trimmed by 3 bases and 0 bases, with 12 bases remaining between them. There are 16 residues in the CDR3. The germline CDR1 and CDR2 sequences are MNHEY and SVGAGI. CDR3 sequence reads: CASSYSGGSSYNEQFF. The CDR3 DNA sequence: TGTGCCAGCAGTTATTCTGGCGGCAGCTCCTACAATGAGCAGTTCTTC.

This clonotype was detected only a few times. CDR3 region: CASSPGAQVGETQYF. The DNA of the CDR3 is TGTGCCAGCTCACCTGGAGCCCAGGTGGGAGAGACCCAGTACTTC. The V and J genes are TRBV18 and TRBJ2-5; D is ambiguous. The V gene lost 3 bases and the J gene lost 4 bases, with 15 bases spanning the gap. The length of the CDR3 is 15 residues. Germline CDR1 reads KGHSH; CDR2 reads LQKENI.

At least ten counts were recorded for this clonotype. This rearrangement joins TRBV6-5 to TRBJ1-6, with TRBD1 identical over 9 bases. With 7 bases clipped from V and 2 bases from J, the junction kept 9 bases outside the gene matches. CDR3 length equals 17 residues. CDR1 MNHEY and CDR2 SVGAGI come from the germline V gene. In DNA form, the CDR3 reads TGTGCCAGCACCCTACAGGGGGCTGCTACCTATAATTCACCCCTCCACTTT. Its translation: CASTLQGAATYNSPLHF.

This clonotype was found many times. The CDR3 DNA follows: TGCGCCAGCAGCTTCGGGAGTAGCGGGGGCGGCGATACGCAGTATTTT. Translation: CASSFGSSGGGDTQYF. The rearrangement uses TRBV5-1 and TRBJ2-3; 9 bases align to TRBD2. This CDR3 region has 16 residues. Germline V CDR1 and CDR2: SGHRS, YFSETQ. The trim removed 2 bases at V and 6 bases at J, leaving 10 bases unmatched.

This clonotype came up many times. The chain is built from TRBV19 and TRBJ1-1; D possibly corresponds to TRBD1 (6 bases). This CDR3 comprises 14 residues. V lost 7 bases to trimming and J lost 2 bases, with 14 bases between them. Germline V gene data show CDR1 as LNHDA and CDR2 as SQIVND (reference sequence). The CDR3 reads CASIQGRGNTEAFF. The CDR3 nucleotides are TGTGCCAGTATACAGGGAAGGGGAAACACTGAAGCTTTCTTT.

Ten or more counts support this clonotype. V is TRBV12-3 or TRBV12-4 and J is TRBJ2-5; no firm D call. With 5 bases removed from V and 2 bases from J, the gap between germline ends came to 9 bases. CDR3 length: 13 residues. Here the CDR3 reads CASSPPFQETQYF. The CDR3 nucleotides read TGTGCCAGCAGTCCGCCGTTTCAAGAGACCCAGTACTTC.

This clonotype appeared many times. The J gene is TRBJ1-2, the V gene TRBV6-5, with D tentatively TRBD1 (5 bases). Per germline, CDR1 MNHEY and CDR2 SVGAGI. Between the trimmed V and J ends, which lost 2 bases and 7 bases, there was a span of 11 bases. The CDR3 is 13 residues long. CDR3 DNA: TGTGCCAGCAGTTACAACCAGGGATTTGGCTACACCTTC. This encodes CASSYNQGFGYTF.

This clonotype was counted many times. CDR3 in amino acids: CASSLPGLAGVGEQFF. CDR3 nucleotide sequence: TGTGCCAGCAGCCTGCCGGGACTAGCGGGAGTCGGGGAGCAGTTCTTC. The chain has TRBV5-4 and TRBJ2-1; 14 bases are shared with TRBD2. Per the germline V gene, CDR1 is SGHNT and CDR2 is YYREEE (reference sequence). CDR3 length equals 16 residues. The V segment lost 4 bases and the J segment 10 bases; nucleotides outside the gene matches: 10. Full variable domain (missing parts from reference TRBV5-4 and TRBJ2-1): ETGVTQSPTHLIKTRGQQVTLRCSSQSGHNTVSWYQQALGQGPQFIFQYYREEENGRGNFPPRFSGLQFPNYSSELNVNALELDDSALYLCASSLPGLAGVGEQFFGPGTRLTVL.

This CDR3 reads CASRTGGEMNEQFF. The CDR3 bases are TGTGCCAGCCGAACAGGGGGCGAAATGAATGAGCAGTTCTTC. J is TRBJ2-1 and V is TRBV5-6; 9 bases are shared with TRBD1. Per germline, CDR1 SGHDT and CDR2 YYEEEE. The junction had 9 bases not matched to a gene; V was cut back by 7 bases and J by 7 bases. The CDR3 contains 14 residues.

This clonotype was seen at least ten times. The chain uses TRBV20-1 and TRBJ2-3, with D unclear. Germline assignment: CDR1 DFQATT and CDR2 SNEGSKA (reference sequence). This CDR3 contains 15 residues. Trimming cost V 0 bases and J 5 bases, with 15 bases left between them. CDR3 bases: TGCAGTGCTAGAGATGGTAGAGCAGTTAAAGATACGCAGTATTTT. Translating gives CSARDGRAVKDTQYF.

This clonotype was observed many times. This chain links TRBV4-3 with TRBJ2-1; tentative D call: TRBD1 (5 bases). In germline, CDR1 is LGHNA, CDR2 YSLEER. The CDR3 is made up of 16 amino acids. V lost 1 base and J 7 bases, leaving 17 bases between the germline ends. The CDR3 DNA reads as TGCGCCAGCAGCCAAGGGGTAAGGGGCGAACAGAATGAGCAGTTCTTC. Protein: CASSQGVRGEQNEQFF.

This clonotype was picked up many times. The chain links TRBV11-2 to TRBJ2-3; the match to TRBD1 covers 9 bases. Germline CDR1 is SGHAT and CDR2 is FQNNGV. J was trimmed by 6 bases and V by 4 bases; bases with no gene match: 11. CDR3 length: 16 amino acids. This CDR3 reads CASSYGTGIRGDTQYF. Here the CDR3 DNA reads TGTGCCAGCAGCTATGGGACAGGGATTCGGGGGGATACGCAGTATTTT. The variable domain in full, with the rest retrieved from reference TRBV11-2 and TRBJ2-3, is EAGVAQSPRYKIIEKRQSVAFWCNPISGHATLYWYQQILGQGPKLLIQFQNNGVVDDSQLPKDRFSAERLKGVDSTLKIQPAKLEDSAVYLCASSYGTGIRGDTQYFGPGTRLTVL.

This clonotype was detected ten times or more. The rearrangement joins TRBV18 to TRBJ1-5; D perhaps matches TRBD1 (6 bases). The V gene lost 2 bases and the J gene lost 0 bases, with 14 bases spanning the gap. CDR3 size: 17 residues. Germline CDR1 and CDR2: KGHSH and LQKENI. CDR3 DNA: TGTGCCAGCTCACCAACCTCGACAGGATATAGCAATCAGCCCCAGCATTTT. Its translation is CASSPTSTGYSNQPQHF.

This clonotype was observed at least ten times. The rearrangement links TRBV7-9 to TRBJ1-4; TRBD1 matches 7 bases. Losses at the gene ends were 5 bases for V and 0 bases for J; bases not matched to a gene: 3. Germline assignment: CDR1 SEHNR and CDR2 FQNEAQ (reference sequence). The CDR3 is 15 residues long. CDR3 loop: CASSLTGATNEKLFF. The CDR3 DNA is TGTGCCAGCAGCCTTACAGGGGCAACTAATGAAAAACTGTTTTTT. The variable domain in full, completed from reference TRBV7-9 and TRBJ1-4, reads DTGVSQNPRHKITKRGQNVTFRCDPISEHNRLYWYRQTLGQGPEFLTYFQNEAQLEKSRLLSDRFSAERPKGSFSTLEIQRTEQGDSAMYLCASSLTGATNEKLFFGSGTQLSVL.

Ten or more counts support this clonotype. The chain joins TRBV2 to TRBJ2-1, with D perhaps assigned TRBD1 or TRBD2 (6 bases each). The CDR3 contains 17 residues. CDR1 SNHLY and CDR2 FYNNEI come from the germline V gene. Trimming shortened V by 4 bases and J by 8 bases, and 24 bases separated the two germline ends. The CDR3 sequence: CASSAPEGGNGGHEQFF. The CDR3 coding sequence is TGTGCCAGCAGTGCCCCAGAGGGAGGTAACGGGGGCCATGAGCAGTTCTTC. Complete variable domain (other parts from reference TRBV2 and TRBJ2-1): EPEVTQTPSHQVTQMGQEVILRCVPISNHLYFYWYRQILGQKVEFLVSFYNNEISEKSEIFDDQFSVERPDGSNFTLKIRSTKLEDSAMYFCASSAPEGGNGGHEQFFGPGTRLTVL.

In this sample, this clonotype turned up many times. This chain uses TRBV7-9 with TRBJ1-1; the D is unclear. V lost 5 bases, J lost 4 bases, and 11 bases lay in between. CDR1 and CDR2 (germline): SEHNR, FQNEAQ (reference sequence). CDR3 length: 13 residues. This CDR3 reads CASSPDTLTEAFF. CDR3 nucleotide sequence: TGTGCCAGCAGCCCCGACACACTCACTGAAGCTTTCTTT. The variable domain in full, completed from reference TRBV7-9 and TRBJ1-1, reads DTGVSQNPRHKITKRGQNVTFRCDPISEHNRLYWYRQTLGQGPEFLTYFQNEAQLEKSRLLSDRFSAERPKGSFSTLEIQRTEQGDSAMYLCASSPDTLTEAFFGQGTRLTVV.

This clonotype occurred many times. The chain recombines TRBV4-2 with TRBJ2-7; D is ambiguous. The CDR3 sequence is 15 residues long. Germline V gene lookup returns CDR1 LGHNA and CDR2 YNFKEQ. With 0 bases removed from V and 4 bases from J, the gap between germline ends came to 13 bases. DNA for the CDR3: TGTGCCAGCAGCCAAGAGTCAGTGGCTTTGTACGAGCAGTACTTC. Protein sequence: CASSQESVALYEQYF.

There are many counts of this clonotype. The rearrangement joins TRBV11-2 to TRBJ2-1, with 7 bases aligning to TRBD2. CDR3 size: 17 residues. Trimming took 5 bases from V and 6 from J; bases not matched to a gene: 16. Germline lookup yields CDR1 SGHAT and CDR2 FQNNGV. This CDR3 is CASSPSGITFLLNEQFF. In DNA form, the CDR3 reads TGTGCCAGCAGCCCCAGCGGGATTACCTTTCTACTCAATGAGCAGTTCTTC.

This clonotype has a count of ten or more. The chain has TRBV20-1 and TRBJ2-7, with D maybe TRBD2 (6 bases). V lost 7 bases, J lost 1 base, and 20 bases lay in between. This CDR3 comprises 15 residues. Germline V lookup: CDR1 DFQATT, CDR2 SNEGSKA (reference sequence). The CDR3 protein is CSVTRPGRNSYEQYF. The CDR3 coding sequence is TGCAGTGTTACCCGCCCGGGGAGGAATTCCTACGAGCAGTACTTC.

To note about this clonotype: A much larger clone is a single base away; this may be a read error. The chain recombines TRBV5-1 with TRBJ1-4, with 9 nucleotides matching TRBD1. CDR1 and CDR2 (germline): SGHRS, YFSETQ. CDR3 size: 15 residues. CDR3 protein: CVSSGTGTSNEKLFF. DNA of the CDR3: TGCGTCAGCAGCGGGACAGGGACCTCTAATGAAAAACTGTTTTTT.

This clonotype was seen only a few times. V usage is TRBV11-2 and J usage is TRBJ1-1; 9 bases agree with TRBD1. From germline, CDR1 is SGHAT and CDR2 FQNNGV. The CDR3 is 15 amino acids. Losses at the gene ends were 1 base for V and 4 bases for J; bases not matched to a gene: 4. In DNA form, the CDR3 reads TGTGCCAGCAGCTTAGGGTACAGGGGGCTCACTGAAGCTTTCTTT. Translated: CASSLGYRGLTEAFF.